These 23 T cell receptor beta chains share one sample of origin, sequenced in a study of T cells in lung cancer brain metastases. The protocol was immunoSEQ multiplex PCR, while the TCRdb copy is restricted to in-frame clones and leaves out a portion. Here the sample spans about 5,600 clones, approximately 80% being singletons. The source material was tumor tissue from a brain metastasis. The receptor set was obtained from a man in his fifties with non-small cell lung cancer that had spread to the brain.

The chain combines TRBV27 with TRBJ1-5; D is perhaps TRBD1 (5 bases). The V end was cut by 6 bases, the J end by 5 bases, with 11 bases between. Germline loops: CDR1 MNHEY, CDR2 SMNVEV (reference sequence). The CDR3 runs 13 residues. Written as DNA, the CDR3 is TGTGCCAGCAGCCGGGACGAATATCAGCCCCAGCATTTT. Its translation: CASSRDEYQPQHF.

The J gene is TRBJ1-1, the V gene TRBV5-1, with a weak D call TRBD1 (5 bases). CDR1 is SGHRS and CDR2 is YFSETQ in the germline V gene. The CDR3 totals 15 residues. V was pared by 3 bases and J by 0 bases, with 12 bases between. This chain's CDR3 is CASSSRDVLNTEAFF. The CDR3, as DNA: TGCGCCAGCAGCTCAAGGGACGTCCTGAACACTGAAGCTTTCTTT. Supplemented by reference TRBV5-1 and TRBJ1-1, the full variable domain reads KAGVTQTPRYLIKTRGQQVTLSCSPISGHRSVSWYQQTPGQGLQFLFEYFSETQRNKGNFPGRFSGRQFSNSRSEMNVSTLELGDSALYLCASSSRDVLNTEAFFGQGTRLTVV.

This clone has only one observation. The chain uses TRBV6-1 and TRBJ1-4; maybe TRBD1 (5 bases). V lost 4 bases and J lost 0, with 12 bases in between. The CDR3 loop spans 16 amino acids. CDR1 MNHNS and CDR2 SASEGT come from the germline V gene. The CDR3 region is CASSVFRVSTNEKLFF. The CDR3 region has the DNA TGTGCCAGCAGTGTATTCAGGGTTTCAACTAATGAAAAACTGTTTTTT.

This clone occurred once. J is TRBJ2-7 and V is TRBV7-8; D is perhaps TRBD1 (6 bases). CDR1 and CDR2 (germline): SGHVS, FQNEAQ. This CDR3 region has 16 residues. Trimming stripped 2 bases from V and 0 bases from J, with 14 bases between. The CDR3 DNA sequence: TGTGCCAGCAGCTTAATACGGGACAAACCCTCCTACGAGCAGTACTTC. This gives the protein CASSLIRDKPSYEQYF.

This rearrangement joins TRBV11-3 to TRBJ2-7, with D possibly matching TRBD1 (7 bases). Trimming took 5 bases from V and 7 from J, leaving 21 bases between them. Germline-derived CDR1 and CDR2 are SGHNT and YENEEA. The CDR3 loop spans 15 amino acids. The CDR3 DNA sequence: TGTGCCAGCAGCCGATATGGAGGGGGCGTACGGGAGCAGTACTTC. Amino acids: CASSRYGGGVREQYF.

The V and J genes are TRBV7-9 and TRBJ2-2; 11 bases agree with TRBD1. Germline assignment: CDR1 SEHNR and CDR2 FQNEAQ (reference sequence). Trimming cost V 2 bases and J 5 bases; bases outside gene matches: 4. This CDR3 is 16 amino acids long. CDR3 DNA: TGTGCCAGCAGCTTATTCGGGACAGGGGGAACCGGGGAGCTGTTTTTT. Encoded protein: CASSLFGTGGTGELFF.

The V gene is TRBV19, the J gene TRBJ2-5; D gene uncertain. Trimming took 6 bases from V and 5 from J, leaving 19 bases between them. The germline gives CDR1 LNHDA, CDR2 SQIVND (reference sequence). The CDR3 sequence is 15 residues long. In nucleotides, the CDR3 is TGTGCCAGTAGACCCCCCCACAGCAGCAGGGAGACCCAGTACTTC. Its protein product is CASRPPHSSRETQYF.

The rearrangement uses TRBV14 and TRBJ2-2, with D possibly being TRBD1 (6 bases). Germline loops: CDR1 SGHDN, CDR2 FVKESK. V shed 1 base and J shed 1 base, with 10 bases lying between them. This CDR3 contains 16 residues. The CDR3 region is CASSQGTVLNTGELFF. CDR3 DNA: TGTGCCAGCAGCCAAGGGACAGTCCTGAACACCGGGGAGCTGTTTTTT.

This chain uses TRBV7-3 with TRBJ2-3, with D unresolved. CDR3 size: 13 residues. With 5 bases removed from V and 4 bases from J, the gap between germline ends came to 10 bases. CDR1 SGHTA and CDR2 FQGTGA come from the germline V gene. The CDR3 loop is CASSPHGADTQYF. CDR3 sequence (DNA): TGTGCCAGCAGCCCCCACGGTGCAGATACGCAGTATTTT.

V usage is TRBV5-4 and J usage is TRBJ2-7; 10 nucleotides line up with TRBD2. The ends lost 0 bases at V and 1 base at J; junction bases unmatched: 4. The CDR3 is made up of 16 amino acids. Germline CDR1 and CDR2: SGHNT and YYREEE (reference sequence). The CDR3 DNA sequence: TGTGCCAGCAGCTTGGAGGCTAGCGGGGGATCCTACGAGCAGTACTTC. Encoded protein: CASSLEASGGSYEQYF. The variable domain in full, with the rest retrieved from reference TRBV5-4 and TRBJ2-7, is ETGVTQSPTHLIKTRGQQVTLRCSSQSGHNTVSWYQQALGQGPQFIFQYYREEENGRGNFPPRFSGLQFPNYSSELNVNALELDDSALYLCASSLEASGGSYEQYFGPGTRLTVT.

In regard to this clone: Relative to the germline gene, one junction end is altered; a read error may explain this. In the same sample, other DNA sequences code for this CDR3. This chain uses TRBV6-6 with TRBJ2-6; TRBD2 might be the D (5 bases). Germline values: CDR1 MNHNY, CDR2 SVGAGI (reference sequence). The CDR3 covers 16 residues. CDR3 amino acids: CASSTRRSSGANVLTF. The CDR3 nucleotides read TGTGCTAGCAGCACTCGGAGGAGCTCTGGGGCCAACGTCCTGACTTTC.

This chain uses TRBV11-2 with TRBJ2-7; TRBD1 might be the D (6 bases). The germline V gene encodes CDR1 SGHAT and CDR2 FQNNGV. With 1 base removed from V and 3 bases from J, the gap between germline ends came to 13 bases. The CDR3 sequence is 15 residues long. This chain's CDR3 is CASSLGADRYYEQYF. The CDR3 DNA follows: TGTGCCAGCAGCTTAGGCGCGGACAGATACTACGAGCAGTACTTC.

The rearrangement uses TRBV7-9 and TRBJ1-1; D remains ambiguous. Trimming removed 1 base at V and 0 bases at J, with 3 bases between. CDR3 length: 13 amino acids. From germline, CDR1 is SEHNR and CDR2 FQNEAQ (reference sequence). CDR3 DNA sequence: TGTGCCAGCAGCTTAGACATGAACACTGAAGCTTTCTTT. As protein: CASSLDMNTEAFF.

V usage is TRBV7-8 and J usage is TRBJ1-2, with a possible D match to TRBD1 (6 bases). Germline V gene lookup returns CDR1 SGHVS and CDR2 FQNEAQ. Trimming stripped 3 bases from V and 4 bases from J, with 12 bases between. The CDR3 length is 14 residues. CDR3: CASSFGDNRYGYTF. The CDR3 nucleotides read TGTGCCAGCAGCTTCGGGGACAATCGCTATGGCTACACCTTC.

The chain combines TRBV27 with TRBJ2-2; the D is unclear. The germline V gene encodes CDR1 MNHEY and CDR2 SMNVEV (reference sequence). Trimming removed 1 base at V and 6 bases at J, with 9 bases between. CDR3 size: 14 residues. CDR3 sequence reads: CASSLLWRSGELFF. The CDR3 bases are TGTGCCAGCAGTTTATTGTGGCGTTCCGGGGAGCTGTTTTTT.

The J gene is TRBJ2-1, the V gene TRBV7-9, with TRBD2 as a possible D gene (7 bases). Germline V CDR1 and CDR2: SEHNR, FQNEAQ (reference sequence). The CDR3 totals 15 residues. Between the trimmed V and J ends, which lost 5 bases and 4 bases, there was a span of 15 bases. CDR3 region: CASSRVRGGYNEQFF. Here the CDR3 DNA reads TGTGCCAGCAGCAGAGTTAGGGGGGGTTACAATGAGCAGTTCTTC.

The table lists this clone with a count of one. The chain employs TRBV30 and TRBJ1-2; TRBD1 is a possible D gene (6 bases). Germline V gives CDR1 GTSNPN, CDR2 SVGIG (reference sequence). V dropped 2 bases and J dropped 9 bases, with 19 bases sitting between them. This CDR3 comprises 14 residues. CDR3 sequence: CAWSLTGVTISYTF. The CDR3 DNA follows: TGTGCCTGGAGTTTGACAGGCGTGACTATTAGCTACACCTTC.

The chain has TRBV5-4 and TRBJ1-1; weak D call: TRBD1 (6 bases). Per germline, CDR1 SGHNT and CDR2 YYREEE (reference sequence). This CDR3 has 13 amino acids. Trimming cost V 0 bases and J 7 bases, with 10 bases left between them. CDR3 amino acids: CASSLARGLEAFF. The DNA for the CDR3 is TGTGCCAGCAGCTTGGCCAGGGGTCTTGAAGCTTTCTTT.

V is TRBV30 and J is TRBJ1-5, with D uncertain. In germline, CDR1 is GTSNPN, CDR2 SVGIG (reference sequence). Trimming took off 6 bases at V and 1 base at J, with 10 bases between the two ends. CDR3 size: 13 residues. The CDR3 DNA is TGTGCCTGCAGTATTGGCAGCAATCAGCCCCAGCATTTT. The encoded protein is CACSIGSNQPQHF.

The chain joins TRBV18 to TRBJ2-2; the D is unclear. Germline V gives CDR1 KGHSH, CDR2 LQKENI. The CDR3 loop spans 15 amino acids. V was pared by 4 bases and J by 4 bases, with 13 bases between. This CDR3 reads CASSRDPLGTGELFF. CDR3 sequence (DNA): TGTGCCAGCTCACGCGACCCCCTGGGCACCGGGGAGCTGTTTTTT.

The chain has TRBV7-9 and TRBJ1-5; D not certain. CDR1 and CDR2 (germline): SEHNR, FQNEAQ (reference sequence). This CDR3 contains 13 residues. Trimming took 5 bases from V and 0 from J, leaving 5 bases between them. CDR3: CASSENSNQPQHF. DNA for the CDR3: TGTGCCAGCAGCGAAAATAGCAATCAGCCCCAGCATTTT.

V and J are TRBV11-2 and TRBJ1-1, with TRBD1 matching over 10 bases. The CDR3 contains 14 residues. Germline-derived CDR1 and CDR2 are SGHAT and FQNNGV. The V segment lost 5 bases and the J segment 4 bases; nucleotides outside the gene matches: 4. The CDR3 is CASSLWTGGTEAFF. CDR3 coding DNA: TGTGCCAGCAGCCTATGGACAGGGGGCACTGAAGCTTTCTTT.

The rearrangement links TRBV18 to TRBJ2-3; 10 nucleotides agree with TRBD2. V gave up 3 bases and J gave up 5 bases; unmatched junction bases: 5. The CDR3 has 15 residues. CDR1 is KGHSH and CDR2 is LQKENI in the germline V gene. CDR3 nucleotides: TGTGCCAGCTCACCCAAACTAGCGGGACTAGATACGCAGTATTTT. This gives the protein CASSPKLAGLDTQYF.